This T cell receptor beta chain is drawn from a study of shared clonotypes between healthy human individuals. Study results and limitations: Expectations were that clonotype sharing among donors would be affected by sequencing depth. Shared clonotypes: about 5% naive CD4, around 4% naive CD8, under 2.5% memory CD4, 0.4% memory CD8. There were few donors, and this limited the genetic and exposure-history diversity represented.

Note on this clone: Its target is not known.

Some clones are missing from TCRdb's copy, which holds only in-frame ones; the method was immunoSEQ multiplex PCR. The table has about 1.5 million clones, nearly 99% seen once. Germline V CDR1 and CDR2: SGHVS, FQNEAQ. V lost 5 bases to trimming and J lost 0 bases, with 30 bases between them. The CDR3 spans 21 residues. The chain couples TRBV7-8 to TRBJ2-3; D is perhaps TRBD1 (6 bases). The clonotype comes from a man in his thirties or forties in good health. Material: naive CD4+ T cells sorted from blood. Subset reported: CD45RA+ positively selected. CDR3 protein: CASSLVSGKYQTGPSTDTQYF. The CDR3 DNA is TGTGCCAGCAGCCTCGTCTCGGGAAAATACCAGACAGGACCAAGCACAGATACGCAGTATTTT.